This T cell receptor beta chain was sequenced for a study of shared clonotypes between healthy human individuals. Points from the study as a whole: Owing to a small donor count, the genetic and exposure-history diversity represented was limited.

Remarks on this clone: As yet, its antigen is unknown.

Germline V CDR1 and CDR2: SGHTS, YDEGEE. The CDR3 loop spans 10 amino acids. The V end lost 2 bases, the J end lost 6 bases, and 3 bases lay between the germline ends. Some 32,000 T cell genomes, or approximately 190 ng DNA, went into the sorted-subset replicate PCRs. Generated by immunoSEQ multiplex PCR, the TCRdb table keeps only in-frame clones and is missing some. The table has about a million clones, 60% to 85% seen once. Material for sequencing was memory CD4+ T cells from PBMCs. Subset in this sample: CD45RA-negative fraction. This sequence was found in a man aged 18 to 30 in good health. Some clones in this sample may be carry-over from other donors' samples. This chain joins TRBV5-8 and TRBJ2-7, with D unclear. In DNA, the CDR3 is TGTGCCAGCAGCTTATTCGAGCAGTACTTC. As protein: CASSLFEQYF.